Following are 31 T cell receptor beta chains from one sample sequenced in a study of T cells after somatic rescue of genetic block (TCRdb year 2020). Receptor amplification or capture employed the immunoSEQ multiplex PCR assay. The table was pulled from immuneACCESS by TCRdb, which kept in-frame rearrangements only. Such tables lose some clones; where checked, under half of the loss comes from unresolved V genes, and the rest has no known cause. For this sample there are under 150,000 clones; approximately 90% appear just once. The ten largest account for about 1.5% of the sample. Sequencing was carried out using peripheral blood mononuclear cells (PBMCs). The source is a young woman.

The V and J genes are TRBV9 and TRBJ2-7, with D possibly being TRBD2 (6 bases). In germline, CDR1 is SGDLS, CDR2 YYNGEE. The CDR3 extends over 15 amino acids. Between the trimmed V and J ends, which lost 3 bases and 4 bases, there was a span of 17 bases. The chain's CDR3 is CASSAAGPGEYEQYF. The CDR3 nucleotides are TGTGCCAGCAGCGCCGCGGGGCCCGGGGAGTACGAGCAGTACTTC.

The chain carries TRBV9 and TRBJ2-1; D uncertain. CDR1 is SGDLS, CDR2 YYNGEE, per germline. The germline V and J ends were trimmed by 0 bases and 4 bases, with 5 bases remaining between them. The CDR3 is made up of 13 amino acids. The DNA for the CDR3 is TGTGCCAGCAGCGTAGGTCGATACAATGAGCAGTTCTTC. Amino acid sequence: CASSVGRYNEQFF.

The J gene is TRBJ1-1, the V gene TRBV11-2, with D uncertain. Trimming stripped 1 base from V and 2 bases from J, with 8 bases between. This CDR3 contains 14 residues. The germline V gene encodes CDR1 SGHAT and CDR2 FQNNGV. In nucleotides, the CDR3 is TGTGCCAGCAGCTTAGTGTCGGCTAACACTGAAGCTTTCTTT. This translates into CASSLVSANTEAFF.

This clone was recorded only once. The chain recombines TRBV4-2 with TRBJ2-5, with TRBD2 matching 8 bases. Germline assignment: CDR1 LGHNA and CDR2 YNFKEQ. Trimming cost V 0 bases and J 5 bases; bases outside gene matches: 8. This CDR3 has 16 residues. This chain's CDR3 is CASSQDASGGSETQYF. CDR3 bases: TGTGCCAGCAGCCAAGATGCGTCGGGGGGGAGTGAGACCCAGTACTTC.

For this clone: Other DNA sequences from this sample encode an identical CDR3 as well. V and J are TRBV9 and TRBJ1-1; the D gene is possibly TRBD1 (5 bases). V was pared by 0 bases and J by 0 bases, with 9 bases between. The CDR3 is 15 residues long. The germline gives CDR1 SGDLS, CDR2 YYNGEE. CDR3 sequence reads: CASSVGGVMNTEAFF. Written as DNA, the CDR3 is TGTGCCAGCAGCGTAGGGGGGGTCATGAACACTGAAGCTTTCTTT.

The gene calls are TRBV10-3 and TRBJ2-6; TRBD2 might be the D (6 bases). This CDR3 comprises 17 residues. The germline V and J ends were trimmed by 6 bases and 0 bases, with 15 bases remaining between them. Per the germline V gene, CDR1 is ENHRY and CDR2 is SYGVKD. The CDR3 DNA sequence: TGTGCCATCAGCTTGGCCCGGGGGTACTCTGGGGCCAACGTCCTGACTTTC. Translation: CAISLARGYSGANVLTF.

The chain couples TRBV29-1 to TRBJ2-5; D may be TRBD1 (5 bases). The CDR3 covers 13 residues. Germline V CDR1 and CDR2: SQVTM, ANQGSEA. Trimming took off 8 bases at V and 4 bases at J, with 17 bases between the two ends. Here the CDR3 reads CSSGQSGGETQYF. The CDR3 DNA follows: TGCAGCTCCGGACAATCAGGCGGAGAGACCCAGTACTTC.

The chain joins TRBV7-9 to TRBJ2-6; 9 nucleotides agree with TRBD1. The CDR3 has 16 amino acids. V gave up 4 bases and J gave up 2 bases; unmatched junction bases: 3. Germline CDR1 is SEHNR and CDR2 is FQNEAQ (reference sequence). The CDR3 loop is CASSSQGAAGANVLTF. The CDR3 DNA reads TGTGCCAGCAGCTCACAGGGGGCAGCTGGGGCCAACGTCCTGACTTTC.

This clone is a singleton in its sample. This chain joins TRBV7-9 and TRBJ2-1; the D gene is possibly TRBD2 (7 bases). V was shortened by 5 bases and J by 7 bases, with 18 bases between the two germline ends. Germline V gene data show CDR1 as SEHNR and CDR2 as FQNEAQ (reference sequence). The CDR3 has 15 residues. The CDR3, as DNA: TGTGCCAGCAGCCCCGGCCGGGGGGCGGGTAATGAGCAGTTCTTC. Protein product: CASSPGRGAGNEQFF.

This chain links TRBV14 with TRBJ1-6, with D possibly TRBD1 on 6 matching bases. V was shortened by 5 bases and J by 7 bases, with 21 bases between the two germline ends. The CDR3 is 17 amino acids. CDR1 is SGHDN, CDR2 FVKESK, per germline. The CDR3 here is CASSTSTGIWGNSPLHF. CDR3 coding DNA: TGTGCCAGCAGCACCTCTACAGGGATTTGGGGGAATTCACCCCTCCACTTT.

Written as DNA, the CDR3 is TGTGCCAGCAGCCCAGGAGCGGGGGGGCCTTCCTACAATGAGCAGTTCTTC. Residues: CASSPGAGGPSYNEQFF. This chain connects TRBV4-2 to TRBJ2-1; 10 positions agree with TRBD2. V lost 4 bases and J lost 1; bases outside the gene matches: 7. The CDR3 has 17 residues. Looked up from germline, CDR1 is LGHNA and CDR2 is YNFKEQ.

The CDR3 spells CASWSAISTDTQYF. The CDR3 DNA reads as TGTGCCAGCTGGAGTGCGATTAGCACAGATACGCAGTATTTT. The chain uses TRBV6-1 and TRBJ2-3; D remains ambiguous. Trimming cost V 8 bases and J 0 bases, with 12 bases left between them. Germline-derived CDR1 and CDR2 are MNHNS and SASEGT. The length of the CDR3 is 14 residues.

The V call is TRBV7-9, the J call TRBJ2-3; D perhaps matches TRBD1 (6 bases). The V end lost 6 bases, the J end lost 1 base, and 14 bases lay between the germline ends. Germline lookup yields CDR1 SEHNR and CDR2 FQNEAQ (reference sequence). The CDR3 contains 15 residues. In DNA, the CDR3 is TGTGCCAGCAGTTACTCCGGGACACGCACAGATACGCAGTATTTT. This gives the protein CASSYSGTRTDTQYF.

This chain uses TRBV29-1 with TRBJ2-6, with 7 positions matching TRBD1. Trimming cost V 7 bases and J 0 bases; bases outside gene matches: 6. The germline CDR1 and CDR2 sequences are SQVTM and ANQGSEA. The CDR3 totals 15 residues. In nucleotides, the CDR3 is TGCAGCGGGGACAGCCCCTTCTCTGGGGCCAACGTCCTGACTTTC. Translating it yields CSGDSPFSGANVLTF.

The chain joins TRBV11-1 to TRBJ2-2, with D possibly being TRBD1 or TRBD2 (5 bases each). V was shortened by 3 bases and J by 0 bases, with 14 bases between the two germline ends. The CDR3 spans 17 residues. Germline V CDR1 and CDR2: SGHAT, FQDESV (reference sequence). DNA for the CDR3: TGTGCCAGCAGCTTCGGGGCTCGCGACACGAACACCGGGGAGCTGTTTTTT. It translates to CASSFGARDTNTGELFF. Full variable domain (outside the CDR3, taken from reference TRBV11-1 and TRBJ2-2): EAEVAQSPRYKITEKSQAVAFWCDPISGHATLYWYRQILGQGPELLVQFQDESVVDDSQLPKDRFSAERLKGVDSTLKIQPAELGDSAMYLCASSFGARDTNTGELFFGEGSRLTVL.

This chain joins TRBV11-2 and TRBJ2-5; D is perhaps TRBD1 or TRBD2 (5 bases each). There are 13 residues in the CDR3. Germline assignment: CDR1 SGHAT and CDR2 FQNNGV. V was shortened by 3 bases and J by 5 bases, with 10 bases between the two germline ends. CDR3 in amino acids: CASSFSGAETQYF. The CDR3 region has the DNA TGTGCCAGCAGCTTCTCCGGGGCGGAGACCCAGTACTTC.

The CDR3 loop reads CASSLLGPMNTEAFF. DNA for the CDR3: TGTGCCAGCAGCTTGTTGGGACCCATGAACACTGAAGCTTTCTTT. The gene calls are TRBV5-5 and TRBJ1-1, with a weak D call TRBD1 (5 bases). Germline CDR1 SGHKS, CDR2 YYEKEE (reference sequence). This CDR3 spans 15 amino acids. V lost 1 base, J lost 0 bases, and 10 bases lay in between.

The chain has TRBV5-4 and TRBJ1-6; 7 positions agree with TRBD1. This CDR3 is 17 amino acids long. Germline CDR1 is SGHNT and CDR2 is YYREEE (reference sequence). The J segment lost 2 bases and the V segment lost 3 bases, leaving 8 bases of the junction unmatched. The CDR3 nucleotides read TGTGCCAGCAGCTCCTACAGGGGTAGGCCCTATAATTCACCCCTCCACTTT. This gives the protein CASSSYRGRPYNSPLHF.

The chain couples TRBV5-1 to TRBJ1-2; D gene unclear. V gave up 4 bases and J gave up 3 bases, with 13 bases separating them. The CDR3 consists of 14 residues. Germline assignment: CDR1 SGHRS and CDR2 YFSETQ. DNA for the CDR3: TGCGCCAGCAGCCCCGGACCGACCGACTATGGCTACACCTTC. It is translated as CASSPGPTDYGYTF. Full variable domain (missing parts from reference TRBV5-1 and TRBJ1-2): KAGVTQTPRYLIKTRGQQVTLSCSPISGHRSVSWYQQTPGQGLQFLFEYFSETQRNKGNFPGRFSGRQFSNSRSEMNVSTLELGDSALYLCASSPGPTDYGYTFGSGTRLTVV.

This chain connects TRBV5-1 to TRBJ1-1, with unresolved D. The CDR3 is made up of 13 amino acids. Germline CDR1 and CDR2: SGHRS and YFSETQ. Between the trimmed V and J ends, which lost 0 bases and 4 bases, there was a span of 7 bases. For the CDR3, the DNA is TGCGCCAGCAGCTTGGCGGCAGTCACTGAAGCTTTCTTT. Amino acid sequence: CASSLAAVTEAFF.

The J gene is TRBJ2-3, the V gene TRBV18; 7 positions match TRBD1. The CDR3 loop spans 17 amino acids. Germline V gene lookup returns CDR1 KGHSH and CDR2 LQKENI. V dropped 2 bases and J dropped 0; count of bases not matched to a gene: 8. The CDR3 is CASSPNLGTDSTDTQYF. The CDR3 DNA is TGTGCCAGCTCACCAAATCTCGGGACAGATAGCACAGATACGCAGTATTTT.

The CDR3 DNA is TGTGCCAGCTCGGCCGCGGGACAGAGATACGAGCAGTACTTC. It yields the protein CASSAAGQRYEQYF. The chain is built from TRBV18 and TRBJ2-7, with a weak D call TRBD1 (7 bases). Per the germline V gene, CDR1 is KGHSH and CDR2 is LQKENI. This CDR3 is built from 14 residues. Trimming left V 6 bases short and J 4 bases short, with 16 bases between.

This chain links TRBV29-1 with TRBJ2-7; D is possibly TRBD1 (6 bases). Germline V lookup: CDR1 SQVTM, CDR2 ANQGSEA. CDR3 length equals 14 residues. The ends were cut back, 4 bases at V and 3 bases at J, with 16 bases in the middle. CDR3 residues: CSVGSQGPVYEQYF. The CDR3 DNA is TGCAGCGTTGGGTCGCAGGGGCCTGTCTACGAGCAGTACTTC.

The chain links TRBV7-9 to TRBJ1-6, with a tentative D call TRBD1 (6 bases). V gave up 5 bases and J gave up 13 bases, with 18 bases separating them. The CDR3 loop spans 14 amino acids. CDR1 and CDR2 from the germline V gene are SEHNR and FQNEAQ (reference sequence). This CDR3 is CASSAGHRKIPLHF. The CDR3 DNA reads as TGTGCCAGCAGCGCGGGACATCGGAAAATTCCCCTCCACTTT.

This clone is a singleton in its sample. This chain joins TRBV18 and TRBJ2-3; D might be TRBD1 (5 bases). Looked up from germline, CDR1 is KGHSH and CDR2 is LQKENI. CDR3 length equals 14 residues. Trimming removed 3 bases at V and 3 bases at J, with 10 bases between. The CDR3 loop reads CASSPRAGTDTQYF. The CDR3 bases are TGTGCCAGCTCACCCCGGGCAGGGACAGATACGCAGTATTTT.

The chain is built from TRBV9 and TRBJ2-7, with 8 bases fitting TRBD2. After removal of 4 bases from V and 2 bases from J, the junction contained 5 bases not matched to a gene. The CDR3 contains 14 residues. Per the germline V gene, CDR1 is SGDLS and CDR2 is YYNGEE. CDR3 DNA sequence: TGTGCCAGCAGCTCCCGGGGGGGGCCCTACGAGCAGTACTTC. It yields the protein CASSSRGGPYEQYF.

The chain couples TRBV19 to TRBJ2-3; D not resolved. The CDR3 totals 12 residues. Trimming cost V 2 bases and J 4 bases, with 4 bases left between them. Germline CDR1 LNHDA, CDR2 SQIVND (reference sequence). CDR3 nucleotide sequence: TGTGCCAGTAGTATAAGAGCAGATACGCAGTATTTT. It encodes CASSIRADTQYF.

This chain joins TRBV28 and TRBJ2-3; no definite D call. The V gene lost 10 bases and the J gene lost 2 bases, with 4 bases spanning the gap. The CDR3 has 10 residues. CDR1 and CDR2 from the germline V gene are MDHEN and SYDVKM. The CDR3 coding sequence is TGTGCCACCCTCACAGATACGCAGTATTTT. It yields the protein CATLTDTQYF.

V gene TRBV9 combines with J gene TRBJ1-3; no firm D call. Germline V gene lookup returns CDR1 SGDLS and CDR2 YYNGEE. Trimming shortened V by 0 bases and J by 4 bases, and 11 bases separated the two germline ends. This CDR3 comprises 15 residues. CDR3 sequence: CASSVGRSKGNTIYF. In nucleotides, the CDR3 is TGTGCCAGCAGCGTAGGGAGGAGTAAGGGAAACACCATATATTTT.

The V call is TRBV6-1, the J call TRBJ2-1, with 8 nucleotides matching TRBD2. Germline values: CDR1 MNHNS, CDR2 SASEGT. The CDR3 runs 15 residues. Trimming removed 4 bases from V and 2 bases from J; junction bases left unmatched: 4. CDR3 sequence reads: CASSVGTRTYNEQFF. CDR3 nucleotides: TGTGCCAGCAGTGTGGGGACTAGGACCTACAATGAGCAGTTCTTC.

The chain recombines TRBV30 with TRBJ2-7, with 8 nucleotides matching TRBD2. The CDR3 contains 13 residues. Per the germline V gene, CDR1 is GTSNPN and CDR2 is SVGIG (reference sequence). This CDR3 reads CALNSGASYEQYF. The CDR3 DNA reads TGTGCTTTGAATAGCGGGGCCTCCTACGAGCAGTACTTC.